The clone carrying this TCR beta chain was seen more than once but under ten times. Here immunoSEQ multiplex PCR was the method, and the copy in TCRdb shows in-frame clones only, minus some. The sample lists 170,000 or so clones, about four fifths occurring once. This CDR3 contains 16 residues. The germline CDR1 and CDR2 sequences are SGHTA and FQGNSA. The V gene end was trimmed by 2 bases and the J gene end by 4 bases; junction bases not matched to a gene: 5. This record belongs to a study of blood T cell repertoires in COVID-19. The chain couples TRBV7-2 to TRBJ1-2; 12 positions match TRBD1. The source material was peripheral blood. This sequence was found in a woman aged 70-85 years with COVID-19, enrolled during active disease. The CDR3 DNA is TGTGCCAGCAGCTTATTGGGACAGGGGGCGACCTATGGCTACACCTTC. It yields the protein CASSLLGQGATYGYTF.